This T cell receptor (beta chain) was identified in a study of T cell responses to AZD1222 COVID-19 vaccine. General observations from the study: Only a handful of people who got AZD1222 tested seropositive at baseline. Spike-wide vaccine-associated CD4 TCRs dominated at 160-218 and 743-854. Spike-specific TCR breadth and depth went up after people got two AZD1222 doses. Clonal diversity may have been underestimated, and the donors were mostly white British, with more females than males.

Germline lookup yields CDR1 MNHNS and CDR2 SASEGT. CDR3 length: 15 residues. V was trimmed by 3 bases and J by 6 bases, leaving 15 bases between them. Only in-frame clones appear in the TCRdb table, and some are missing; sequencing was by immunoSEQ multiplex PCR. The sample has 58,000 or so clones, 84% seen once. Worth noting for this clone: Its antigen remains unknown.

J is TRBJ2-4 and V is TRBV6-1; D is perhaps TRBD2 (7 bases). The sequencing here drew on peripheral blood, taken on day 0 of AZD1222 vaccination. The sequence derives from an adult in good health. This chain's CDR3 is CASSDGGGGGNIQYF. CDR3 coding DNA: TGTGCCAGCAGTGATGGAGGGGGGGGCGGAAACATTCAGTACTTC.